This passage covers 25 T cell receptor beta chains from one sample sequenced in a study of cytomegalovirus exposure and HLA in healthy donors. Generated by immunoSEQ multiplex PCR, the TCRdb table keeps only in-frame clones and is missing some. The sample lists about 82,000 clones; 85% to 95% were seen once. Specimen: PBMCs. The source is a man in his late teens or twenties in good health and CMV-seronegative.

This clone is judged medium-sized (0.01 to 0.1%). V usage is TRBV27 and J usage is TRBJ1-1, with 9 bases that match TRBD1. There are 13 residues in the CDR3. The J segment lost 5 bases and the V segment lost 7 bases, leaving 5 bases of the junction unmatched. CDR1 is MNHEY, CDR2 SMNVEV, per germline (reference sequence). CDR3 amino acids: CASKTGGYTEAFF. The CDR3 DNA sequence: TGTGCCAGCAAAACAGGGGGCTATACTGAAGCTTTCTTT.

The chain couples TRBV11-3 to TRBJ2-1; 9 bases are shared with TRBD2. Germline CDR1 and CDR2: SGHNT and YENEEA. The V and J ends lost 3 bases and 4 bases, in that order; junction bases with no gene match: 4. The CDR3 is 15 residues long. CDR3 residues: CASSFRLAVYNEQFF. The CDR3 DNA sequence: TGTGCCAGCAGCTTTAGACTAGCGGTATACAATGAGCAGTTCTTC. Using reference TRBV11-3 and TRBJ2-1 for the parts outside the CDR3, the full variable domain is EAGVVQSPRYKIIEKKQPVAFWCNPISGHNTLYWYLQNLGQGPELLIRYENEEAVDDSQLPKDRFSAERLKGVDSTLKIQPAELGDSAVYLCASSFRLAVYNEQFFGPGTRLTVL.

This chain links TRBV5-1 with TRBJ1-4, with D uncertain. The CDR3 extends over 13 amino acids. Between the trimmed V and J ends, which lost 0 bases and 7 bases, there was a span of 7 bases. The germline V gene has CDR1 SGHRS and CDR2 YFSETQ. The CDR3 DNA reads TGCGCCAGCAGCTTGGGCGGGCGTGAAAAACTGTTTTTT. Protein: CASSLGGREKLFF.

This chain's CDR3 is CASRLGLLDSPLHF. The DNA for the CDR3 is TGTGCCAGCAGACTAGGGTTACTAGATTCACCCCTCCACTTT. V is TRBV28 and J is TRBJ1-6; D unresolved. CDR1 MDHEN and CDR2 SYDVKM come from the germline V gene. V was cut by 6 bases and J by 8 bases, with 14 bases left in between. This CDR3 is built from 14 residues.

The chain couples TRBV28 to TRBJ2-1, with no clear D. Looked up from germline, CDR1 is MDHEN and CDR2 is SYDVKM. Trimming removed 8 bases from V and 0 bases from J, with 8 bases in between. The length of the CDR3 is 13 residues. CDR3 in amino acids: CASVSSSYNEQFF. The CDR3 nucleotides are TGTGCCAGCGTCTCCAGCTCCTACAATGAGCAGTTCTTC.

Concerning this clone: The junction does not match germline at one end; this may be a read error. The gene calls are TRBV5-1 and TRBJ2-4; D is undetermined. The CDR3 is 13 residues long. Germline-derived CDR1 and CDR2 are SGHRS and YFSETQ. CDR3 bases: TGCGCCAGCAGCTTGATAGCCCAAAACATTCAGTACTTC. Translation: CASSLIAQNIQYF. The variable domain in full, completed from reference TRBV5-1 and TRBJ2-4, reads KAGVTQTPRYLIKTRGQQVTLSCSPISGHRSVSWYQQTPGQGLQFLFEYFSETQRNKGNFPGRFSGRQFSNSRSEMNVSTLELGDSALYLCASSLIAQNIQYFGAGTRLSVL.

V gene TRBV4-1 combines with J gene TRBJ1-5, with D uncertain. The CDR3 runs 16 residues. V shed 0 bases and J shed 4 bases, with 13 bases lying between them. Germline V gene lookup returns CDR1 MGHRA and CDR2 YSYEKL. The CDR3 coding sequence is TGCGCCAGCAGCCAAGATGGAGCAAGTACTAATCAGCCCCAGCATTTT. Amino acids: CASSQDGASTNQPQHF.

V is TRBV7-9 and J is TRBJ1-5, with D perhaps matching TRBD1 (5 bases). The CDR3 covers 14 residues. Germline values: CDR1 SEHNR, CDR2 FQNEAQ (reference sequence). Trimming took 6 bases from V and 1 from J, leaving 10 bases between them. The DNA for the CDR3 is TGTGCCAGCAGATCGGGGGGAAGCAATCAGCCCCAGCATTTT. This gives the protein CASRSGGSNQPQHF.

The genes are TRBV18 and TRBJ2-5, with TRBD2 matching 7 bases. J was trimmed by 5 bases and V by 6 bases; bases with no gene match: 15. Germline V lookup: CDR1 KGHSH, CDR2 LQKENI. The length of the CDR3 is 16 residues. The CDR3 loop is CASSTTGGGLYETQYF. The CDR3 DNA reads as TGTGCCAGCTCCACCACGGGCGGGGGTTTGTATGAGACCCAGTACTTC.

The chain employs TRBV18 and TRBJ1-1, with 10 bases that match TRBD1. J was trimmed by 1 base and V by 3 bases; bases with no gene match: 2. This CDR3 spans 15 amino acids. The germline gives CDR1 KGHSH, CDR2 LQKENI. CDR3 protein: CASSPWDRGNTEAFF. The CDR3 nucleotides read TGTGCCAGCTCACCTTGGGACAGGGGGAACACTGAAGCTTTCTTT.

The chain links TRBV11-1 to TRBJ1-2; D call uncertain. Looked up from germline, CDR1 is SGHAT and CDR2 is FQDESV (reference sequence). Trimming took off 4 bases at V and 7 bases at J, with 10 bases between the two ends. CDR3 size: 12 residues. The CDR3 nucleotides are TGTGCCAGCAGCTCGCTTACTGGTGGCTACACCTTC. Encoded protein: CASSSLTGGYTF.

The chain uses TRBV5-1 and TRBJ2-3, with 8 bases identical to TRBD2. The CDR3 loop spans 15 amino acids. V lost 7 bases, J lost 6 bases, and 13 bases stayed unmatched. Germline V gene sequence: CDR1 SGHRS, CDR2 YFSETQ. DNA of the CDR3: TGCGCCAGCGTCGCCGGGGGGGCCTTTACCGATACGCAGTATTTT. Encoded protein: CASVAGGAFTDTQYF.

CDR3 region: CASSADYTGELFF. CDR3 nucleotides: TGTGCCAGCAGCGCCGACTATACCGGGGAGCTGTTTTTT. The V and J genes are TRBV9 and TRBJ2-2, with D perhaps matching TRBD2 (5 bases). This CDR3 is built from 13 residues. V was cut by 3 bases and J by 5 bases, with 8 bases left in between. Germline assignment: CDR1 SGDLS and CDR2 YYNGEE.

The chain employs TRBV7-2 and TRBJ2-7, with 9 bases aligning to TRBD1. The CDR3 is 15 residues long. V lost 4 bases to trimming and J lost 6 bases; unmatched junction nucleotides: 10. CDR1 is SGHTA, CDR2 FQGNSA, per germline. The CDR3 region is CASSSVYGTGREQYF. CDR3 in DNA: TGTGCCAGCAGCTCGGTTTACGGGACAGGGCGCGAGCAGTACTTC.

The rearrangement links TRBV13 to TRBJ2-7, with 7 bases identical to TRBD2. The CDR3 consists of 15 residues. The trim removed 2 bases at V and 0 bases at J, leaving 4 bases unmatched. Germline V lookup: CDR1 PRHDT, CDR2 FYEKMQ (reference sequence). CDR3 nucleotides: TGTGCCAGCAGCTTACGGCGGGGGAGCTCCTACGAGCAGTACTTC. It yields the protein CASSLRRGSSYEQYF.

V gene TRBV2 combines with J gene TRBJ2-5, with unresolved D. V dropped 2 bases and J dropped 7 bases, with 8 bases sitting between them. The CDR3 has 12 residues. CDR1 is SNHLY, CDR2 FYNNEI, per germline. The CDR3 sequence: CASSEIERTQYF. As DNA, the CDR3 is TGTGCCAGCAGTGAAATTGAGAGGACCCAGTACTTC.

In the case of this clone: The junction shows a germline mismatch at one end, possibly a read error. V and J are TRBV7-7 and TRBJ2-1, with 14 nucleotides matching TRBD2. The CDR3 has 16 amino acids. The V gene's germline CDR1 is SSHAT and CDR2 FNYEAQ (reference sequence). CDR3 protein: CASSSGTSGGYNEQFF. The CDR3 nucleotides are TGTGCTAGCAGCTCGGGGACTAGCGGGGGATACAATGAGCAGTTCTTC.

A note on this clone: In the same sample, other DNA sequences code for this CDR3. The rearrangement joins TRBV20-1 to TRBJ1-2, with D unresolved. The CDR3 covers 11 residues. The germline V gene encodes CDR1 DFQATT and CDR2 SNEGSKA (reference sequence). V lost 6 bases to trimming and J lost 4 bases, with 9 bases between them. For the CDR3, the DNA is TGCAGTGCCAGCGGCTTCTATGGCTACACCTTC. Encoded protein: CSASGFYGYTF.

The chain couples TRBV7-9 to TRBJ1-2; no firm D call. The V end lost 0 bases, the J end lost 7 bases, and 15 bases lay between the germline ends. Germline V gene sequence: CDR1 SEHNR, CDR2 FQNEAQ (reference sequence). The CDR3 runs 15 residues. CDR3 in amino acids: CASSLASGGPRGYTF. Here the CDR3 DNA reads TGTGCCAGCAGCTTAGCATCGGGAGGCCCTCGTGGCTACACCTTC.

Only one count was recorded for this clone. The CDR3 DNA reads TGTGCCAGCAGCTTAGAGCCCGTGAGTCCCTACGAGCAGTACTTC. It codes for CASSLEPVSPYEQYF. This chain links TRBV7-3 with TRBJ2-7; D is undetermined. V shed 2 bases and J shed 2 bases, with 13 bases lying between them. CDR3 size: 15 residues. Germline V gives CDR1 SGHTA, CDR2 FQGTGA.

The chain is built from TRBV5-8 and TRBJ2-3; TRBD2 agrees at 8 bases. The CDR3 runs to 15 residues. The germline V gene has CDR1 SGHTS and CDR2 YDEGEE. With V trimmed by 5 bases and J by 2 bases, 7 bases remained unmatched. The CDR3 loop reads CASSPRGGPTDTQYF. The CDR3 coding sequence is TGTGCCAGCAGTCCCCGGGGGGGCCCCACAGATACGCAGTATTTT.

This clone was seen just once. The CDR3 sequence: CASSLSVDTQYF. DNA of the CDR3: TGTGCCAGCAGCCTATCCGTAGATACGCAGTATTTT. The chain combines TRBV28 with TRBJ2-3; no clear D. Between the trimmed V and J ends, which lost 6 bases and 5 bases, there was a span of 9 bases. The CDR3 totals 12 residues. Germline V CDR1 and CDR2: MDHEN, SYDVKM.

V usage is TRBV7-2 and J usage is TRBJ1-6, with 9 positions matching TRBD1. The length of the CDR3 is 17 residues. Germline values: CDR1 SGHTA, CDR2 FQGNSA. V lost 4 bases and J lost 9; bases outside the gene matches: 13. In DNA, the CDR3 is TGTGCCAGCAGCTCTGGGGGTGGGGACAGGGATATTTCACCCCTCCACTTT. Its protein is CASSSGGGDRDISPLHF.

V gene TRBV6-5 combines with J gene TRBJ1-2, with D perhaps matching TRBD1 (6 bases). The ends were cut back, 6 bases at V and 9 bases at J, with 17 bases in the middle. Germline loops: CDR1 MNHEY, CDR2 SVGAGI. This CDR3 spans 13 amino acids. In DNA form, the CDR3 reads TGTGCCAGCAGGCCAGGGGAAGGGGATCGCTACACCTTC. As protein: CASRPGEGDRYTF.

This chain links TRBV5-1 with TRBJ1-3, with D tentatively TRBD1 (6 bases). Trimming removed 2 bases from V and 3 bases from J, with 15 bases in between. This CDR3 comprises 16 residues. Germline V gene sequence: CDR1 SGHRS, CDR2 YFSETQ. In DNA form, the CDR3 reads TGCGCCAGCAGCTTAGCGAGACAGGAGATTGGAAACACCATATATTTT. Protein: CASSLARQEIGNTIYF. Combining the CDR3 with reference TRBV5-1 and TRBJ1-3 gives the whole variable domain KAGVTQTPRYLIKTRGQQVTLSCSPISGHRSVSWYQQTPGQGLQFLFEYFSETQRNKGNFPGRFSGRQFSNSRSEMNVSTLELGDSALYLCASSLARQEIGNTIYFGEGSWLTVV.